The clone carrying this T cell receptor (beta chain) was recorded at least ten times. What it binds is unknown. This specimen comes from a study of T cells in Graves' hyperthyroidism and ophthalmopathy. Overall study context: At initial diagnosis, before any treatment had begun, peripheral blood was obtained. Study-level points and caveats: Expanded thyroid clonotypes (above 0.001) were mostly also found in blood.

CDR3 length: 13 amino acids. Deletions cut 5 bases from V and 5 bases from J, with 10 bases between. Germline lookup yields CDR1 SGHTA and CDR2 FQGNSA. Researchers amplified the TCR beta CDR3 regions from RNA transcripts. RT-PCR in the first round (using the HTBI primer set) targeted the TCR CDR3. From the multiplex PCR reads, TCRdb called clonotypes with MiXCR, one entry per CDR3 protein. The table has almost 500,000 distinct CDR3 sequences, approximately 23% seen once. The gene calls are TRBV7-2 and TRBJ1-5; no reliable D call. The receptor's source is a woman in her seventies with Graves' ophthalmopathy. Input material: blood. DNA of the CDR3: TGTGCCAGCAGCCCCGTAGTCGATCAGCCCCAGCATTTT. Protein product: CASSPVVDQPQHF.